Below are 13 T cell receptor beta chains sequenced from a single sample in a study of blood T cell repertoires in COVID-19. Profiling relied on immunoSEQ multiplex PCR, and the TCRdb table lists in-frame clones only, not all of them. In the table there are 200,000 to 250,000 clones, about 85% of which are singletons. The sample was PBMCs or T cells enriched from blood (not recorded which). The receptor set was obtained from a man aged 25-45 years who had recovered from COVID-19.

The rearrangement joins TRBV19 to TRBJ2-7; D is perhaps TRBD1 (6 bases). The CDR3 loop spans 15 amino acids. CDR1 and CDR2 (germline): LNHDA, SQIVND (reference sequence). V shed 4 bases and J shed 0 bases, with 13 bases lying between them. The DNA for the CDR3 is TGTGCCAGTAGTAGTCTTCGACAGGCCTCCTACGAGCAGTACTTC. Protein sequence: CASSSLRQASYEQYF.

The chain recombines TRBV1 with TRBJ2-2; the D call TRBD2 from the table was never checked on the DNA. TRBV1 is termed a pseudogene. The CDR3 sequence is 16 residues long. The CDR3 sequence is CTSSHPLAGDTGELFF. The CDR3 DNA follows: TGCACCAGCAGCCATCCACTAGCGGGAGATACCGGGGAGCTGTTTTTT.

The CDR3 loop reads CASSFSSGANVLTF. The DNA for the CDR3 is TGTGCCAGCAGCTTTAGCTCTGGGGCCAACGTCCTGACTTTC. The chain joins TRBV5-6 to TRBJ2-6; no reliable D call. Trimming removed 2 bases from V and 0 bases from J, with 3 bases in between. Germline-derived CDR1 and CDR2 are SGHDT and YYEEEE. This CDR3 region has 14 residues.

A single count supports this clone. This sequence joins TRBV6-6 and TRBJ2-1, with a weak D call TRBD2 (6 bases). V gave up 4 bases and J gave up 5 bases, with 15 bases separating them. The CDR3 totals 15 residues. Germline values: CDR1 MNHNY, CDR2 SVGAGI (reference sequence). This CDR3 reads CASSWGLAEDNEQFF. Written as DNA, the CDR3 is TGTGCCAGCAGTTGGGGATTAGCGGAAGACAATGAGCAGTTCTTC.

The CDR3 spells CASSLTDRGPGANVLTF. The DNA of the CDR3 is TGCGCCAGCAGCTTGACGGACAGGGGGCCTGGGGCCAACGTCCTGACTTTC. The chain links TRBV5-1 to TRBJ2-6; 11 bases align to TRBD1. The V and J ends lost 1 base and 2 bases, in that order; junction bases with no gene match: 2. From germline, CDR1 is SGHRS and CDR2 YFSETQ. The CDR3 has 17 amino acids. The full variable domain, with the rest looked up from reference TRBV5-1 and TRBJ2-6, is KAGVTQTPRYLIKTRGQQVTLSCSPISGHRSVSWYQQTPGQGLQFLFEYFSETQRNKGNFPGRFSGRQFSNSRSEMNVSTLELGDSALYLCASSLTDRGPGANVLTFGAGSRLTVL.

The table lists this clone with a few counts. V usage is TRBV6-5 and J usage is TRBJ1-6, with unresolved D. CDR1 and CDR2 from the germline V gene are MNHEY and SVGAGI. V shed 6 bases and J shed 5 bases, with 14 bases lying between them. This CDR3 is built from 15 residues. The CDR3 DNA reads TGTGCCAGCAGGAAGGACGGGAAAAATAATTCACCCCTCCACTTT. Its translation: CASRKDGKNNSPLHF.

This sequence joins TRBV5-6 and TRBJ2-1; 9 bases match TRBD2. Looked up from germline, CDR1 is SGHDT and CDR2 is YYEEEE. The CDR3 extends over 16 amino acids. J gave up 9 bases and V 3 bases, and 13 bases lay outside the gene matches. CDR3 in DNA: TGTGCCAGCAGCTCCTTACTAGCGGGTACGGGGGCTGAGCAGTTCTTC. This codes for CASSSLLAGTGAEQFF.

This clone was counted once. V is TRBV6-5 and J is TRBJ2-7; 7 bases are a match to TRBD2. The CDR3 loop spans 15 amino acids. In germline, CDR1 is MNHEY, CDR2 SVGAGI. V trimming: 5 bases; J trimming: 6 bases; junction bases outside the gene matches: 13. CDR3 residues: CASSKTSRRSPEQYF. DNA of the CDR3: TGTGCCAGCAGTAAGACTAGCAGACGCTCCCCCGAGCAGTACTTC.

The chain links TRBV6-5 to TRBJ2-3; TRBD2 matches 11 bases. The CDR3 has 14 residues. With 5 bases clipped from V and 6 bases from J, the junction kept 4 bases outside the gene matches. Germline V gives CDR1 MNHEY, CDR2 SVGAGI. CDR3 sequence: CASSLAGGSDTQYF. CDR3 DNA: TGTGCCAGCAGTCTAGCGGGAGGATCGGATACGCAGTATTTT.

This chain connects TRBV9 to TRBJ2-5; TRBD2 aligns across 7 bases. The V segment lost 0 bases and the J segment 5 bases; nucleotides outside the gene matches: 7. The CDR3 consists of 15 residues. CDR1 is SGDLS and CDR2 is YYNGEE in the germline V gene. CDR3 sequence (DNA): TGTGCCAGCAGCGTAGGATCGCGGGAGTGGGAGACCCAGTACTTC. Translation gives CASSVGSREWETQYF. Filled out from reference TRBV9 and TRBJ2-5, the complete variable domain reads DSGVTQTPKHLITATGQRVTLRCSPRSGDLSVYWYQQSLDQGLQFLIQYYNGEERAKGNILERFSAQQFPDLHSELNLSSLELGDSALYFCASSVGSREWETQYFGPGTRLLVL.

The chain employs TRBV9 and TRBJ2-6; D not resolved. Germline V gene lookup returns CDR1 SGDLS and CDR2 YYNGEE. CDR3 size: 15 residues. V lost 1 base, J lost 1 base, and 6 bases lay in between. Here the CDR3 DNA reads TGTGCCAGCAGCGTATCTCAGTCTGGGGCCAACGTCCTGACTTTC. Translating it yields CASSVSQSGANVLTF.

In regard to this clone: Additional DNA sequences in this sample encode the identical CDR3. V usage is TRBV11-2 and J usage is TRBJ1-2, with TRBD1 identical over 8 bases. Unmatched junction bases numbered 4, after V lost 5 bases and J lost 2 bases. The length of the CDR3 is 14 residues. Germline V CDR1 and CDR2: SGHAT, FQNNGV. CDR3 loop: CASSLGQGNYGYTF. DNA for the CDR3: TGTGCCAGCAGCCTAGGACAGGGAAACTATGGCTACACCTTC.

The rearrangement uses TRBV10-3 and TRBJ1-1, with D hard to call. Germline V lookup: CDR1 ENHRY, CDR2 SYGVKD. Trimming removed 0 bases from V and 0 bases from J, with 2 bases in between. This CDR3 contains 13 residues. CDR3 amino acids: CAISESMNTEAFF. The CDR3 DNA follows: TGTGCCATCAGTGAGTCCATGAACACTGAAGCTTTCTTT.